The 28 T cell receptor beta chains in this list originate from one sample, sequenced in a study of blood T cell repertoires in COVID-19. Clones were read by immunoSEQ multiplex PCR, and TCRdb kept only the in-frame ones, dropping some. The sample lists about 250,000 clones, around 82% occurring once. Sequenced sample: peripheral blood. These receptor sequences come from a woman older than 75 with active or convalescent COVID-19.

V gene TRBV5-1 combines with J gene TRBJ2-2; D ambiguous. CDR1 is SGHRS, CDR2 YFSETQ, per germline. This CDR3 region has 14 residues. The V gene lost 4 bases and the J gene lost 4 bases, with 11 bases spanning the gap. The CDR3 here is CASSPARVTGELFF. CDR3 DNA sequence: TGCGCCAGCAGCCCCGCACGAGTCACCGGGGAGCTGTTTTTT.

The rearrangement joins TRBV5-1 to TRBJ2-5, with TRBD2 identical over 8 bases. CDR3 length equals 14 residues. The V and J ends lost 4 bases and 5 bases, in that order; junction bases with no gene match: 7. Germline CDR1 reads SGHRS; CDR2 reads YFSETQ. CDR3 nucleotides: TGCGCCAGCAGCCCACGGGGGGGTTCGGAGACCCAGTACTTC. This encodes CASSPRGGSETQYF.

V is TRBV2 and J is TRBJ2-5; TRBD2 agrees at 8 bases. The germline CDR1 and CDR2 sequences are SNHLY and FYNNEI. The length of the CDR3 is 13 residues. After removal of 10 bases from V and 3 bases from J, the junction contained 7 bases not matched to a gene. DNA for the CDR3: TGTGCCACCCTACTAGCGGTAGAAGAGACCCAGTACTTC. Its translation: CATLLAVEETQYF.

The table lists this clone with a count of one. The chain links TRBV4-1 to TRBJ2-3; 7 bases fit TRBD2. Germline V gives CDR1 MGHRA, CDR2 YSYEKL. The CDR3 is made up of 17 amino acids. Losses at the gene ends were 2 bases for V and 2 bases for J; bases not matched to a gene: 10. CDR3 residues: CASSQPESGGPTDTQYF. As DNA, the CDR3 is TGCGCCAGCAGCCAACCTGAGTCGGGGGGTCCCACAGATACGCAGTATTTT.

The chain couples TRBV11-2 to TRBJ2-7; 11 positions agree with TRBD1. Losses at the gene ends were 2 bases for V and 5 bases for J; bases not matched to a gene: 11. Germline assignment: CDR1 SGHAT and CDR2 FQNNGV. The CDR3 runs 17 residues. The CDR3 sequence: CASSLFGGWTGGDEQYF. The CDR3 DNA reads TGTGCCAGCAGCTTATTTGGCGGTTGGACAGGGGGCGACGAGCAGTACTTC.

This clone turned up a few times. This chain links TRBV25-1 with TRBJ1-1; D is possibly TRBD1 (6 bases). Trimming cost V 6 bases and J 3 bases, with 11 bases left between them. CDR3 size: 13 residues. In germline, CDR1 is MGHDK, CDR2 SYGVNS. CDR3 loop: CASRNRVDTEAFF. The CDR3 nucleotides are TGTGCCAGCAGGAACAGGGTTGACACTGAAGCTTTCTTT.

This clone was counted once. This chain joins TRBV2 and TRBJ2-1; 7 bases agree with TRBD2. V lost 0 bases to trimming and J lost 3 bases; unmatched junction nucleotides: 5. Germline V gene lookup returns CDR1 SNHLY and CDR2 FYNNEI. This CDR3 has 16 residues. The CDR3 region is CASSEAGGRGYNEQFF. The CDR3 DNA is TGTGCCAGCAGTGAAGCCGGGGGGAGGGGCTACAATGAGCAGTTCTTC.

This chain connects TRBV7-9 to TRBJ2-2; TRBD1 is a possible D gene (5 bases). The CDR3 sequence is 15 residues long. V lost 2 bases, J lost 7 bases, and 14 bases lay in between. Germline CDR1 reads SEHNR; CDR2 reads FQNEAQ (reference sequence). CDR3 bases: TGTGCCAGCAGCTTAAGGGGCCAGTGGGTCGGGGAGCTGTTTTTT. It specifies CASSLRGQWVGELFF.

The chain uses TRBV5-1 and TRBJ2-1; D is perhaps TRBD2 (6 bases). V lost 4 bases to trimming and J lost 0 bases, with 14 bases between them. The CDR3 is made up of 16 amino acids. Germline-derived CDR1 and CDR2 are SGHRS and YFSETQ. CDR3: CASSPGGPSSYNEQFF. Here the CDR3 DNA reads TGCGCCAGCAGCCCCGGGGGACCGAGCTCCTACAATGAGCAGTTCTTC.

The V call is TRBV20-1, the J call TRBJ2-5; 9 bases match TRBD2. Germline V gene lookup returns CDR1 DFQATT and CDR2 SNEGSKA (reference sequence). With 3 bases clipped from V and 1 base from J, the junction kept 6 bases outside the gene matches. The CDR3 is 15 amino acids. For the CDR3, the DNA is TGCAGTGCTAGTGGGGCTAGCGGGACCCAAGAGACCCAGTACTTC. Translated, it gives CSASGASGTQETQYF.

This rearrangement joins TRBV28 to TRBJ1-1; D not resolved. The CDR3 length is 12 residues. In germline, CDR1 is MDHEN, CDR2 SYDVKM. V was clipped by 4 bases and J by 8 bases, with 11 bases between them. The CDR3 DNA is TGTGCCAGCAGTTATGGAGCCTTAGAAGCTTTCTTT. It encodes CASSYGALEAFF.

This chain links TRBV27 with TRBJ1-4; 7 bases fit TRBD1. This CDR3 region has 15 residues. J gave up 4 bases and V 5 bases, and 7 bases lay outside the gene matches. Germline assignment: CDR1 MNHEY and CDR2 SMNVEV (reference sequence). The CDR3 nucleotides read TGTGCCAGCAGTAGACAGGGCCCGAGTAATGAAAAACTGTTTTTT. Translating gives CASSRQGPSNEKLFF.

The V gene is TRBV18, the J gene TRBJ2-6; D is uncertain. The germline V gene has CDR1 KGHSH and CDR2 LQKENI. V lost 2 bases and J lost 0, with 8 bases in between. This CDR3 has 16 residues. The CDR3: CASSPSVFSGANVLTF. The CDR3 DNA sequence: TGTGCCAGCTCACCATCGGTTTTCTCTGGGGCCAACGTCCTGACTTTC.

The chain employs TRBV7-9 and TRBJ1-2; TRBD1 agrees at 7 bases. The germline V gene encodes CDR1 SEHNR and CDR2 FQNEAQ (reference sequence). This CDR3 spans 14 amino acids. The V segment lost 5 bases and the J segment 1 base; nucleotides outside the gene matches: 4. The CDR3 DNA reads TGTGCCAGCAGCCCCGGGACAGTTAACTATGGCTACACCTTC. As protein: CASSPGTVNYGYTF.

The rearrangement joins TRBV29-1 to TRBJ1-1; D gene ambiguous. Germline lookup yields CDR1 SQVTM and CDR2 ANQGSEA. Deletions cut 4 bases from V and 0 bases from J, with 12 bases between. The CDR3 runs to 14 residues. The DNA for the CDR3 is TGCAGCGTTGGAGCGGGTGACATGAACACTGAAGCTTTCTTT. Its translation is CSVGAGDMNTEAFF. The whole variable domain, filled in from reference TRBV29-1 and TRBJ1-1, reads SAVISQKPSRDICQRGTSLTIQCQVDSQVTMMFWYRQQPGQSLTLIATANQGSEATYESGFVIDKFPISRPNLTFSTLTVSNMSPEDSSIYLCSVGAGDMNTEAFFGQGTRLTVV.

This sequence joins TRBV5-1 and TRBJ2-1; TRBD2 aligns across 9 bases. From germline, CDR1 is SGHRS and CDR2 YFSETQ. The CDR3 contains 17 residues. Trimming at V came to 1 base and at J to 8 bases, leaving 13 bases not matched to a gene. DNA of the CDR3: TGCGCCAGCAGCTTGAGGATGCGTGCTAGCGGGGTGTATGAGCAGTTCTTC. Encoded protein: CASSLRMRASGVYEQFF.

The J gene is TRBJ1-5, the V gene TRBV18; D is unclear. Trimming removed 4 bases at V and 3 bases at J, with 7 bases between. The CDR3 totals 13 residues. Germline V CDR1 and CDR2: KGHSH, LQKENI. The CDR3 here is CASSLTDNQPQHF. The CDR3 region has the DNA TGTGCCAGCTCACTTACAGACAATCAGCCCCAGCATTTT.

V is TRBV30 and J is TRBJ1-1; possibly TRBD1 for D (5 bases). In germline, CDR1 is GTSNPN, CDR2 SVGIG (reference sequence). The length of the CDR3 is 14 residues. The V and J ends lost 2 bases and 7 bases respectively, with 17 bases between them. The CDR3 region is CAWSRGRGPYEAFF. The DNA of the CDR3 is TGTGCCTGGAGTCGAGGAAGGGGCCCGTATGAAGCTTTCTTT.

The rearrangement uses TRBV5-4 and TRBJ1-2; TRBD1 aligns across 7 bases. Looked up from germline, CDR1 is SGHNT and CDR2 is YYREEE (reference sequence). V dropped 5 bases and J dropped 7; count of bases not matched to a gene: 8. This CDR3 has 13 residues. The CDR3 region is CASRHDRVGGYTF. In DNA, the CDR3 is TGTGCCAGCAGACATGACAGGGTGGGTGGCTACACCTTC.

The chain combines TRBV5-1 with TRBJ2-7; TRBD1 might be the D (5 bases). V lost 0 bases to trimming and J lost 2 bases, with 9 bases between them. CDR3 length: 14 amino acids. Germline V gene data show CDR1 as SGHRS and CDR2 as YFSETQ. The CDR3 here is CASSLGQPPYEQYF. The CDR3 DNA sequence: TGCGCCAGCAGCTTGGGACAGCCTCCCTACGAGCAGTACTTC.

The chain is built from TRBV28 and TRBJ1-1; tentative D call: TRBD1 (5 bases). The CDR3 covers 14 residues. The germline V gene encodes CDR1 MDHEN and CDR2 SYDVKM. V was shortened by 1 base and J by 1 base, with 7 bases between the two germline ends. The CDR3 loop is CASSLSQGNTEAFF. CDR3 coding DNA: TGTGCCAGCAGTTTATCCCAGGGGAACACTGAAGCTTTCTTT.

The chain links TRBV11-1 to TRBJ2-5; no firm D call. Germline CDR1 is SGHAT and CDR2 is FQDESV (reference sequence). V gave up 3 bases and J gave up 4 bases, with 9 bases separating them. This CDR3 comprises 13 residues. The chain's CDR3 is CASSLALRETQYF. DNA of the CDR3: TGTGCCAGCAGCTTGGCATTACGAGAGACCCAGTACTTC. The whole variable domain, remainder taken from reference TRBV11-1 and TRBJ2-5, is EAEVAQSPRYKITEKSQAVAFWCDPISGHATLYWYRQILGQGPELLVQFQDESVVDDSQLPKDRFSAERLKGVDSTLKIQPAELGDSAMYLCASSLALRETQYFGPGTRLLVL.

The V call is TRBV27, the J call TRBJ1-5; TRBD1 is a possible D gene (6 bases). Trimming left V 3 bases short and J 4 bases short, with 13 bases between. This CDR3 region has 15 residues. From germline, CDR1 is MNHEY and CDR2 SMNVEV (reference sequence). This chain's CDR3 is CASSFGGGENQPQHF. Here the CDR3 DNA reads TGTGCCAGCAGTTTTGGCGGGGGCGAGAATCAGCCCCAGCATTTT.

The chain joins TRBV2 to TRBJ1-4; D remains unclear. Germline V gene lookup returns CDR1 SNHLY and CDR2 FYNNEI. This CDR3 comprises 13 residues. The V gene lost 7 bases and the J gene lost 8 bases, with 14 bases spanning the gap. The CDR3 bases are TGTGCCAGCATAAAGTCCCCGGGGGAAAAACTGTTTTTT. It yields the protein CASIKSPGEKLFF.

This chain uses TRBV28 with TRBJ1-2, with 11 bases identical to TRBD1. The CDR3 is made up of 15 amino acids. V shed 2 bases and J 5 bases; nucleotides not matched to a gene: 4. Germline V gene sequence: CDR1 MDHEN, CDR2 SYDVKM. The DNA of the CDR3 is TGTGCCAGCAGTTTAGGGGACAGGGGGATTTATGGCTACACCTTC. It translates to CASSLGDRGIYGYTF.

The chain combines TRBV7-2 with TRBJ2-1, with 10 nucleotides matching TRBD2. This CDR3 has 15 amino acids. Germline lookup yields CDR1 SGHTA and CDR2 FQGNSA. The V gene end was trimmed by 1 base and the J gene end by 6 bases; junction bases not matched to a gene: 3. CDR3 residues: CASSLELAGLNEQFF. DNA of the CDR3: TGTGCCAGCAGCTTAGAACTAGCGGGACTCAATGAGCAGTTCTTC.

The rearrangement links TRBV10-2 to TRBJ1-2, with a tentative D call TRBD1 (6 bases). Between the trimmed V and J ends, which lost 6 bases and 9 bases, there was a span of 11 bases. This CDR3 is built from 11 residues. Per germline, CDR1 WSHSY and CDR2 SAAADI. The CDR3 here is CASSQRDSYTF. The DNA of the CDR3 is TGCGCCAGCAGCCAGCGGGACAGCTACACCTTC.

The CDR3 DNA follows: TGTGCCAGCAGTTTTTTGCCAGGGTCCTACGAGCAGTACTTC. It specifies CASSFLPGSYEQYF. The V gene is TRBV28, the J gene TRBJ2-7, with TRBD1 as a possible D gene (5 bases). The germline V gene has CDR1 MDHEN and CDR2 SYDVKM. Trimming pared 3 bases from V and 1 base from J, leaving 10 bases between. CDR3 length equals 14 residues. The variable domain in full, completed from reference TRBV28 and TRBJ2-7, reads DVKVTQSSRYLVKRTGEKVFLECVQDMDHENMFWYRQDPGLGLRLIYFSYDVKMKEKGDIPEGYSVSREKKERFSLILESASTNQTSMYLCASSFLPGSYEQYFGPGTRLTVT.